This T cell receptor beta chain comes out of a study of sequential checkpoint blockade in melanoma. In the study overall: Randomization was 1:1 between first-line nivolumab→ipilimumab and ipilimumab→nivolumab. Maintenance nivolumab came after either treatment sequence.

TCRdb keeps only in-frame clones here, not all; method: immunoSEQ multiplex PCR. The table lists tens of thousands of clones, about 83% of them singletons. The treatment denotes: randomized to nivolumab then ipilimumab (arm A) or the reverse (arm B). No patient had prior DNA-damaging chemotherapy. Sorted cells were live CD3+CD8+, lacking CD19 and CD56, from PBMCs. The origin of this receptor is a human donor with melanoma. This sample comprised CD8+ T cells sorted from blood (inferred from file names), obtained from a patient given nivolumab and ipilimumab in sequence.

The CDR3 spells CSGKLAGSTDTQYF. CDR3 in DNA: TGCAGCGGTAAACTAGCGGGAAGCACAGATACGCAGTATTTT. V gene TRBV29-1 combines with J gene TRBJ2-3, with 10 bases matching TRBD2. The CDR3 consists of 14 residues. From germline, CDR1 is SQVTM and CDR2 ANQGSEA. Trimming cost V 7 bases and J 0 bases; bases outside gene matches: 4.